One sample yielded the 21 T cell receptor beta chains listed below, sequenced in a study of circulating and synovial CD4+ cells in juvenile arthritis. TCRdb's copy holds only in-frame clones and misses some; the assay was immunoSEQ multiplex PCR. The repertoire includes tens of thousands of clones, 90% to 95% of them detected once, and approximately 0.16% sits in the top ten. Source material: CD4+ T cells from blood. These receptors were taken from a human donor with juvenile idiopathic arthritis.

The CDR3 nucleotides read TGTGCCAGCAGCTCATCAGGGATACGTGGCTACACCTTC. Its translation: CASSSSGIRGYTF. The rearrangement links TRBV7-9 to TRBJ1-2; D is perhaps TRBD1 (5 bases). The CDR3 consists of 13 residues. Per the germline V gene, CDR1 is SEHNR and CDR2 is FQNEAQ (reference sequence). The V gene lost 4 bases and the J gene lost 7 bases, with 13 bases spanning the gap.

CDR3 nucleotides: TGTGCCAGCAGTATAGCAGGGGGGCCCTACGAGCAGTACTTC. This gives the protein CASSIAGGPYEQYF. The J gene is TRBJ2-7, the V gene TRBV21-1; the D segment call TRBD1 is taken from the table without a DNA check. TRBV21-1 is a listed pseudogene. There are 14 residues in the CDR3.

The CDR3: CASSVGTAQETQYF. In nucleotides, the CDR3 is TGTGCCAGCAGCGTAGGGACAGCTCAAGAGACCCAGTACTTC. The V and J genes are TRBV9 and TRBJ2-5, with a possible D match to TRBD1 (6 bases). V gave up 0 bases and J gave up 2 bases, with 8 bases separating them. CDR3 length equals 14 residues. In germline, CDR1 is SGDLS, CDR2 YYNGEE.

The chain uses TRBV5-4 and TRBJ2-7, with D possibly matching TRBD2 (6 bases). Germline CDR1 and CDR2: SGHNT and YYREEE (reference sequence). V lost 4 bases and J lost 3, with 14 bases in between. The CDR3 runs to 14 residues. CDR3 sequence reads: CASSGGGDHYEQYF. CDR3 bases: TGTGCCAGCAGCGGCGGAGGGGACCACTACGAGCAGTACTTC.

This rearrangement joins TRBV27 to TRBJ2-7, with D maybe TRBD1 (5 bases). This CDR3 region has 13 residues. CDR1 and CDR2 from the germline V gene are MNHEY and SMNVEV (reference sequence). Deletions cut 3 bases from V and 3 bases from J, with 9 bases between. CDR3 nucleotide sequence: TGTGCCAGCAGTTTTCTTCAGGGCTACGAGCAGTACTTC. This codes for CASSFLQGYEQYF.

The chain carries TRBV28 and TRBJ1-6; TRBD1 matches at 7 bases. The CDR3 has 15 amino acids. Trimming at V came to 3 bases and at J to 6 bases, leaving 5 bases not matched to a gene. Germline assignment: CDR1 MDHEN and CDR2 SYDVKM. CDR3: CASSLAGGTNSPLHF. The CDR3 nucleotides are TGTGCCAGCAGTTTGGCAGGGGGTACTAATTCACCCCTCCACTTT. Filled out from reference TRBV28 and TRBJ1-6, the complete variable domain reads DVKVTQSSRYLVKRTGEKVFLECVQDMDHENMFWYRQDPGLGLRLIYFSYDVKMKEKGDIPEGYSVSREKKERFSLILESASTNQTSMYLCASSLAGGTNSPLHFGNGTRLTVT.

J is TRBJ1-1 and V is TRBV7-9; TRBD1 agrees at 8 bases. The CDR3 length is 16 residues. CDR1 and CDR2 from the germline V gene are SEHNR and FQNEAQ (reference sequence). V dropped 3 bases and J dropped 1; count of bases not matched to a gene: 7. CDR3 nucleotide sequence: TGTGCCAGCAGCTTTCTGACAGGACAGGGGAACACTGAAGCTTTCTTT. Residues: CASSFLTGQGNTEAFF.

The rearrangement uses TRBV19 and TRBJ2-7; 8 nucleotides line up with TRBD2. This CDR3 has 13 amino acids. Germline values: CDR1 LNHDA, CDR2 SQIVND (reference sequence). Trimming cost V 6 bases and J 5 bases; bases outside gene matches: 6. CDR3 region: CASSRTSSNEQYF. The CDR3 coding sequence is TGTGCCAGTAGCAGGACTAGCTCAAACGAGCAGTACTTC.

The chain joins TRBV11-3 to TRBJ2-7; TRBD2 is a possible D gene (5 bases). Trimming left V 1 base short and J 6 bases short, with 10 bases between. Germline assignment: CDR1 SGHNT and CDR2 YENEEA. This CDR3 has 13 amino acids. The CDR3 coding sequence is TGTGCCAGCAGCTTAGGAGGGCCGGGCGAGCAGTACTTC. This translates into CASSLGGPGEQYF.

This clone came up once. V gene TRBV20-1 combines with J gene TRBJ2-5; no firm D call. The CDR3 consists of 11 residues. V lost 5 bases, J lost 5 bases, and 9 bases lay in between. In germline, CDR1 is DFQATT, CDR2 SNEGSKA (reference sequence). The CDR3 bases are TGCAGTGCTGCAAAGGAGGAGACCCAGTACTTC. It yields the protein CSAAKEETQYF.

The CDR3 DNA reads as TGTGCCAGCAGCAAACCTGTAGTAACAGGCCATAATCAGCCCCAGCATTTT. This encodes CASSKPVVTGHNQPQHF. The chain employs TRBV21-1 and TRBJ1-5; the listed D gene, TRBD1, was not tested against the DNA. TRBV21-1 has pseudogene status. This CDR3 has 17 amino acids.

The V call is TRBV14, the J call TRBJ2-7; the match to TRBD2 covers 8 bases. CDR3 length: 15 amino acids. The germline V gene has CDR1 SGHDN and CDR2 FVKESK. After removal of 4 bases from V and 3 bases from J, the junction contained 8 bases not matched to a gene. CDR3 amino acids: CASSPRLASYYEQYF. The DNA for the CDR3 is TGTGCCAGCAGCCCCCGACTAGCGAGCTACTACGAGCAGTACTTC.

This chain links TRBV28 with TRBJ2-7; 16 bases match TRBD2. V gave up 5 bases and J gave up 1 base; unmatched junction bases: 11. Germline V gives CDR1 MDHEN, CDR2 SYDVKM. The CDR3 contains 19 residues. The CDR3, as DNA: TGTGCCAGCAGTACCGGGACTAGCGGGAGGGCCCTAATGTCCTACGAGCAGTACTTC. Residues: CASSTGTSGRALMSYEQYF.

This rearrangement joins TRBV5-4 to TRBJ2-3; unclear D gene. The CDR3 is made up of 13 amino acids. Per the germline V gene, CDR1 is SGHNT and CDR2 is YYREEE (reference sequence). Deletions cut 4 bases from V and 5 bases from J, with 11 bases between. Written as DNA, the CDR3 is TGTGCCAGCAGCGCTTATACCGGAGATACGCAGTATTTT. Protein: CASSAYTGDTQYF.

The chain joins TRBV2 to TRBJ2-5, with 7 positions matching TRBD1. V trimming: 6 bases; J trimming: 2 bases; junction bases outside the gene matches: 15. Germline V gene data show CDR1 as SNHLY and CDR2 as FYNNEI. This CDR3 is built from 17 residues. CDR3 bases: TGTGCCAGCAGGGCACCTCGACAGGGCTTATCACAAGAGACCCAGTACTTC. It specifies CASRAPRQGLSQETQYF. The full variable domain, with the rest looked up from reference TRBV2 and TRBJ2-5, is EPEVTQTPSHQVTQMGQEVILRCVPISNHLYFYWYRQILGQKVEFLVSFYNNEISEKSEIFDDQFSVERPDGSNFTLKIRSTKLEDSAMYFCASRAPRQGLSQETQYFGPGTRLLVL.

The gene calls are TRBV5-6 and TRBJ1-2; no reliable D call. V lost 4 bases and J 8 bases, leaving 15 bases between the germline ends. The CDR3 covers 13 residues. Germline values: CDR1 SGHDT, CDR2 YYEEEE. Here the CDR3 reads CASSPRSQIGYTF. CDR3 sequence (DNA): TGTGCCAGCAGCCCCCGGTCTCAAATAGGCTACACCTTC.

A single count supports this clone. The V and J genes are TRBV6-1 and TRBJ2-1; 8 positions agree with TRBD1. The CDR3 is 15 amino acids. Germline V gene sequence: CDR1 MNHNS, CDR2 SASEGT. Trimming removed 6 bases from V and 7 bases from J; junction bases left unmatched: 11. This CDR3 reads CASRTGTGIRNEQFF. For the CDR3, the DNA is TGTGCCAGCAGGACCGGGACAGGTATTAGAAATGAGCAGTTCTTC.

The chain joins TRBV10-3 to TRBJ2-7; the D gene is possibly TRBD1 (6 bases). The length of the CDR3 is 15 residues. V was pared by 3 bases and J by 2 bases, with 14 bases between. Germline CDR1 and CDR2: ENHRY and SYGVKD. The CDR3 region is CAISEGQGIPYEQYF. The DNA for the CDR3 is TGTGCCATCAGTGAAGGGCAGGGGATTCCCTACGAGCAGTACTTC.

The rearrangement links TRBV15 to TRBJ2-1; weak D call: TRBD1 (5 bases). The CDR3 sequence is 14 residues long. The V gene's germline CDR1 is LNHNV and CDR2 YYDKDF (reference sequence). The germline V and J ends were trimmed by 2 bases and 2 bases, with 7 bases remaining between them. CDR3 nucleotide sequence: TGTGCCACCAGCAGACAGGGTACCTACAATGAGCAGTTCTTC. Protein sequence: CATSRQGTYNEQFF.

V usage is TRBV5-1 and J usage is TRBJ2-3; D not certain. Germline V CDR1 and CDR2: SGHRS, YFSETQ. V was shortened by 2 bases and J by 1 base, with 8 bases between the two germline ends. This CDR3 has 14 amino acids. The CDR3 nucleotides are TGCGCCAGCAGCTTAAATACGGGCACAGATACGCAGTATTTT. Amino acids: CASSLNTGTDTQYF.

The chain uses TRBV19 and TRBJ2-1; 10 bases fit TRBD2. Germline lookup yields CDR1 LNHDA and CDR2 SQIVND (reference sequence). Trimming at V came to 5 bases and at J to 7 bases, leaving 14 bases not matched to a gene. This CDR3 has 17 residues. CDR3 DNA: TGTGCCAGTAGTCCCCACGGGCTAGCGGGGGCGAAGAATGAGCAGTTCTTC. Residues: CASSPHGLAGAKNEQFF. The whole variable domain, filled in from reference TRBV19 and TRBJ2-1, reads DGGITQSPKYLFRKEGQNVTLSCEQNLNHDAMYWYRQDPGQGLRLIYYSQIVNDFQKGDIAEGYSVSREKKESFPLTVTSAQKNPTAFYLCASSPHGLAGAKNEQFFGPGTRLTVL.